The 32 T cell receptor beta chains presented below share a single source sample, sequenced in a study of shared clonotypes between healthy human individuals. The method was immunoSEQ multiplex PCR; TCRdb's version includes in-frame clones alone and lacks a portion of them. This repertoire shows over 950,000 clones, about 72% found once; its top ten account for more than 0.85%. Sample: memory CD4+ T cells from PBMCs. As for subset: CD45RA-negative fraction. The receptors derive from a man aged 18 to 30 in good health. Some clones in this sample may be carry-over from other donors' samples.

The chain uses TRBV18 and TRBJ1-2; 7 nucleotides agree with TRBD1. The CDR3 extends over 13 amino acids. In germline, CDR1 is KGHSH, CDR2 LQKENI. V was pared by 5 bases and J by 4 bases, with 4 bases of the junction left unmatched. The CDR3 DNA reads TGTGCCAGCTCAGAGGGACAGCCCTATGGCTACACCTTC. The encoded protein is CASSEGQPYGYTF.

This clone was counted only a few times. The V call is TRBV5-4, the J call TRBJ2-3; D may correspond to TRBD1 or TRBD2 (5 bases each). CDR1 is SGHNT, CDR2 YYREEE, per germline (reference sequence). The CDR3 spans 17 residues. Between the trimmed V and J ends, which lost 6 bases and 1 base, there was a span of 21 bases. CDR3 in DNA: TGTGCCAGCACCCCAGGGACGTGGCAGCCACGCACAGATACGCAGTATTTT. This sequence encodes CASTPGTWQPRTDTQYF.

The chain recombines TRBV5-4 with TRBJ1-1; D is perhaps TRBD1 (6 bases). This CDR3 has 12 residues. The germline V gene encodes CDR1 SGHNT and CDR2 YYREEE (reference sequence). V lost 2 bases to trimming and J lost 9 bases, with 11 bases between them. CDR3 bases: TGTGCCAGCAGCTTAATGGGGGGCAAAGCTTTCTTT. This translates into CASSLMGGKAFF.

This clone was counted a single time. The V call is TRBV29-1, the J call TRBJ2-1; TRBD2 aligns across 8 bases. V was clipped by 6 bases and J by 6 bases; unmatched bases: 13. Germline CDR1 is SQVTM and CDR2 is ANQGSEA. The CDR3 loop spans 15 amino acids. The CDR3 sequence is CSVPRTSPASNEQFF. CDR3 DNA sequence: TGCAGCGTGCCCCGGACTAGCCCCGCTAGCAATGAGCAGTTCTTC.

The rearrangement links TRBV7-2 to TRBJ1-3; 7 bases are a match to TRBD1. Germline V lookup: CDR1 SGHTA, CDR2 FQGNSA. The trim removed 5 bases at V and 2 bases at J, leaving 9 bases unmatched. The length of the CDR3 is 16 residues. This CDR3 is CASSINRGGAGNTIYF. As DNA, the CDR3 is TGTGCCAGCAGCATTAACAGGGGAGGCGCTGGAAACACCATATATTTT.

J is TRBJ1-2 and V is TRBV11-2; tentative D call: TRBD1 (5 bases). The germline V gene has CDR1 SGHAT and CDR2 FQNNGV. The CDR3 covers 14 residues. Deletions cut 4 bases from V and 13 bases from J, with 22 bases between. The chain's CDR3 is CASSSYRTNTVSTF. For the CDR3, the DNA is TGTGCCAGCAGCTCCTATAGGACAAACACCGTCTCCACCTTC. Looking up the rest from reference TRBV11-2 and TRBJ1-2 gives the full variable domain: EAGVAQSPRYKIIEKRQSVAFWCNPISGHATLYWYQQILGQGPKLLIQFQNNGVVDDSQLPKDRFSAERLKGVDSTLKIQPAKLEDSAVYLCASSSYRTNTVSTFGSGTRLTVV.

To note about this clone: The same CDR3 can be traced to other DNA sequences in this sample. The gene calls are TRBV9 and TRBJ1-1; D uncertain. The CDR3 has 13 amino acids. Germline values: CDR1 SGDLS, CDR2 YYNGEE. Trimming cost V 2 bases and J 1 base, with 6 bases left between them. The CDR3 here is CASSVLGNTEAFF. CDR3 DNA: TGTGCCAGCAGCGTTTTAGGGAACACTGAAGCTTTCTTT.

The genes are TRBV28 and TRBJ1-5; D is undetermined. CDR3 length equals 14 residues. From germline, CDR1 is MDHEN and CDR2 SYDVKM. The V end lost 6 bases, the J end lost 7 bases, and 16 bases lay between the germline ends. The CDR3 bases are TGTGCCAGCAGCGACGGAGGGCTGGGGCAGCCCCAGCATTTT. This codes for CASSDGGLGQPQHF.

This sequence joins TRBV7-3 and TRBJ2-1; TRBD2 is a possible D gene (6 bases). Trimming cost V 2 bases and J 8 bases, with 16 bases left between them. Germline V gives CDR1 SGHTA, CDR2 FQGTGA. The CDR3 has 15 amino acids. The CDR3 nucleotides are TGTGCCAGCAGCTTAGGCCTCTCGGGGGTCGATGAGCAGTTCTTC. Translating it yields CASSLGLSGVDEQFF.

This clone was counted once. The V and J genes are TRBV7-9 and TRBJ1-2; D remains ambiguous. Germline CDR1 reads SEHNR; CDR2 reads FQNEAQ (reference sequence). The V end was cut by 5 bases, the J end by 1 base, with 17 bases between. The CDR3 length is 16 residues. The CDR3 sequence is CASSKRTRTDNYGYTF. CDR3 nucleotides: TGTGCCAGCAGCAAACGAACCAGGACGGATAACTATGGCTACACCTTC.

V usage is TRBV19 and J usage is TRBJ2-7; possible D gene TRBD2, 7 bases. Germline loops: CDR1 LNHDA, CDR2 SQIVND (reference sequence). The CDR3 is 15 amino acids. Trimming removed 10 bases at V and 2 bases at J, with 21 bases between. CDR3 loop: CATQQRGGSPYEQYF. The CDR3 DNA reads TGTGCCACCCAACAGAGGGGGGGGAGCCCCTACGAGCAGTACTTC.

The J gene is TRBJ2-7, the V gene TRBV4-3, with TRBD1 identical over 7 bases. CDR3 size: 14 residues. J was trimmed by 7 bases and V by 5 bases; bases with no gene match: 11. Germline V lookup: CDR1 LGHNA, CDR2 YSLEER. The CDR3: CASSAGTAVREQYF. CDR3 DNA sequence: TGCGCCAGCAGCGCCGGGACAGCCGTCAGGGAGCAGTACTTC.

This clone has just a few counts. The J gene is TRBJ1-5, the V gene TRBV2; 7 nucleotides agree with TRBD1. The CDR3 spans 16 residues. Per germline, CDR1 SNHLY and CDR2 FYNNEI. V trimming: 3 bases; J trimming: 2 bases; junction bases outside the gene matches: 7. CDR3 sequence: CASSEEGGAGNQPQHF. Written as DNA, the CDR3 is TGTGCCAGCAGTGAGGAAGGGGGCGCGGGCAATCAGCCCCAGCATTTT.

The chain recombines TRBV7-6 with TRBJ2-3; tentative D call: TRBD2 (6 bases). Germline V gene lookup returns CDR1 SGHVS and CDR2 FNYEAQ. Trimming removed 3 bases at V and 4 bases at J, with 11 bases between. The CDR3 is made up of 14 amino acids. This chain's CDR3 is CASSFGGTPDTQYF. Here the CDR3 DNA reads TGTGCCAGCAGCTTTGGCGGGACCCCAGATACGCAGTATTTT.

Turning to this clone: The identical CDR3 is also encoded by other nucleotide sequences in the sample. The chain has TRBV5-1 and TRBJ2-7, with D uncertain. V was cut by 2 bases and J by 4 bases, with 10 bases left in between. The CDR3 consists of 13 residues. Per germline, CDR1 SGHRS and CDR2 YFSETQ. The CDR3 region has the DNA TGCGCCAGCAGCTTAAGCGCGGAGTACGAGCAGTACTTC. Its translation: CASSLSAEYEQYF.

The chain combines TRBV2 with TRBJ1-4; D is unclear. The V end was cut by 5 bases, the J end by 7 bases, with 8 bases between. Germline CDR1 and CDR2: SNHLY and FYNNEI. The CDR3 runs to 12 residues. The CDR3 protein is CASSQNGEKLFF. CDR3 sequence (DNA): TGTGCCAGCAGTCAGAACGGTGAAAAACTGTTTTTT.

The chain is built from TRBV11-2 and TRBJ2-7; tentatively, D is TRBD1 (5 bases). V dropped 5 bases and J dropped 0 bases, with 11 bases sitting between them. CDR1 is SGHAT, CDR2 FQNNGV, per germline. This CDR3 contains 14 residues. Written as DNA, the CDR3 is TGTGCCAGCAGCCCGGACATCTCCTCCTACGAGCAGTACTTC. Translated, it gives CASSPDISSYEQYF. Based on the CDR3 plus reference TRBV11-2 and TRBJ2-7, the full variable domain is EAGVAQSPRYKIIEKRQSVAFWCNPISGHATLYWYQQILGQGPKLLIQFQNNGVVDDSQLPKDRFSAERLKGVDSTLKIQPAKLEDSAVYLCASSPDISSYEQYFGPGTRLTVT.

The chain recombines TRBV30 with TRBJ1-4, with D unresolved. In germline, CDR1 is GTSNPN, CDR2 SVGIG (reference sequence). The V gene lost 4 bases and the J gene lost 7 bases, with 13 bases spanning the gap. CDR3 size: 13 residues. The CDR3 reads CAWIGRFSEKLFF. CDR3 nucleotides: TGTGCCTGGATAGGCAGGTTCAGTGAAAAACTGTTTTTT. Filled out from reference TRBV30 and TRBJ1-4, the complete variable domain reads SQTIHQWPATLVQPVGSPLSLECTVEGTSNPNLYWYRQAAGRGLQLLFYSVGIGQISSEVPQNLSASRPQDRQFILSSKKLLLSDSGFYLCAWIGRFSEKLFFGSGTQLSVL.

The rearrangement joins TRBV10-1 to TRBJ2-7, with D perhaps TRBD2 (5 bases). CDR3 length: 12 residues. Trimming took 3 bases from V and 9 from J, leaving 12 bases between them. Germline V gene sequence: CDR1 WNHNN, CDR2 SYGVQD (reference sequence). CDR3 in amino acids: CASSDGSDGQYF. The CDR3 nucleotides are TGCGCCAGCAGTGATGGGAGTGATGGGCAGTACTTC.

The chain joins TRBV7-9 to TRBJ2-3; 12 bases are shared with TRBD2. The CDR3 covers 17 residues. V dropped 5 bases and J dropped 0; count of bases not matched to a gene: 6. Germline V gene data show CDR1 as SEHNR and CDR2 as FQNEAQ (reference sequence). The CDR3 sequence is CASSRGLAGLSTDTQYF. CDR3 nucleotide sequence: TGTGCCAGCAGCCGGGGACTAGCGGGCCTTAGCACAGATACGCAGTATTTT.

The rearrangement joins TRBV5-1 to TRBJ2-7; D perhaps matches TRBD1 (6 bases). V shed 5 bases and J shed 1 base, with 16 bases lying between them. Germline V CDR1 and CDR2: SGHRS, YFSETQ. CDR3 size: 15 residues. In DNA, the CDR3 is TGCGCCAGCAGTTTGTATAACAGGGAGTCCTACGAGCAGTACTTC. Encoded protein: CASSLYNRESYEQYF.

The rearrangement joins TRBV6-1 to TRBJ1-3; 7 bases map to TRBD1. The CDR3 consists of 16 residues. CDR1 MNHNS and CDR2 SASEGT come from the germline V gene. After removal of 3 bases from V and 0 bases from J, the junction contained 5 bases not matched to a gene. The CDR3 DNA reads TGTGCCAGCAGTGACCCCGGACAGGCCTCTGGAAACACCATATATTTT. Translation: CASSDPGQASGNTIYF.

The V call is TRBV28, the J call TRBJ2-1; D gene unclear. V dropped 10 bases and J dropped 10 bases, with 8 bases sitting between them. The CDR3 contains 9 residues. Looked up from germline, CDR1 is MDHEN and CDR2 is SYDVKM. The CDR3, as DNA: TGTGCCACCGGGTACGAGCAGTTCTTC. It specifies CATGYEQFF.

This chain joins TRBV21-1 and TRBJ2-1. TRBV21-1 is designated a pseudogene. The CDR3 extends over 20 amino acids. CDR3 in DNA: TGTGCCAGCAGCCGAAGTCGGCGCCTTAGGGTACTATGCTCCTACAATGAGCAGTTCTTC. This gives the protein CASSRSRRLRVLCSYNEQFF.

This chain connects TRBV4-1 to TRBJ2-1; tentative D call: TRBD2 (6 bases). This CDR3 spans 14 amino acids. The germline V and J ends were trimmed by 1 base and 6 bases, with 10 bases remaining between them. In germline, CDR1 is MGHRA, CDR2 YSYEKL. The CDR3 nucleotides read TGCGCCAGCAGCCAAGCTGGGGGAGGCAATGAGCAGTTCTTC. This sequence encodes CASSQAGGGNEQFF.

The chain links TRBV6-1 to TRBJ1-3; D unresolved. CDR1 MNHNS and CDR2 SASEGT come from the germline V gene. Between the trimmed V and J ends, which lost 8 bases and 4 bases, there was a span of 15 bases. The length of the CDR3 is 14 residues. CDR3 nucleotides: TGTGCCAGCGGTCGGGCCGAGACCGGAAACACCATATATTTT. Translation: CASGRAETGNTIYF.

On this clone itself: Distinct nucleotide sequences in the sample also encode this CDR3. This sequence joins TRBV2 and TRBJ2-7; a weak D match, TRBD1 (6 bases). V was pared by 4 bases and J by 2 bases, with 12 bases between. Germline-derived CDR1 and CDR2 are SNHLY and FYNNEI. The length of the CDR3 is 14 residues. The CDR3 reads CASSGTGTPYEQYF. CDR3 in DNA: TGTGCCAGCAGTGGAACCGGGACACCCTACGAGCAGTACTTC.

The chain uses TRBV5-1 and TRBJ2-5; TRBD1 aligns across 7 bases. This CDR3 contains 13 residues. Germline V CDR1 and CDR2: SGHRS, YFSETQ. Unmatched junction bases numbered 5, after V lost 6 bases and J lost 3 bases. This CDR3 reads CASKQGPKETQYF. As DNA, the CDR3 is TGCGCCAGCAAACAGGGGCCGAAAGAGACCCAGTACTTC. Looking up the rest from reference TRBV5-1 and TRBJ2-5 gives the full variable domain: KAGVTQTPRYLIKTRGQQVTLSCSPISGHRSVSWYQQTPGQGLQFLFEYFSETQRNKGNFPGRFSGRQFSNSRSEMNVSTLELGDSALYLCASKQGPKETQYFGPGTRLLVL.

The genes are TRBV7-2 and TRBJ2-5, with D perhaps TRBD2 (6 bases). Trimming took off 5 bases at V and 2 bases at J, with 9 bases between the two ends. CDR3 size: 13 residues. Germline values: CDR1 SGHTA, CDR2 FQGNSA. For the CDR3, the DNA is TGTGCCAGCAGCACGGGACTGCAAGAGACCCAGTACTTC. Protein: CASSTGLQETQYF.

The chain links TRBV28 to TRBJ2-7; D remains ambiguous. CDR1 is MDHEN, CDR2 SYDVKM, per germline. Trimming removed 4 bases from V and 5 bases from J, with 12 bases in between. The CDR3 has 13 residues. This CDR3 is CASSSPPIHEQYF. CDR3 nucleotides: TGTGCCAGCAGTTCACCTCCGATCCACGAGCAGTACTTC.

This chain joins TRBV7-9 and TRBJ2-5; the match to TRBD2 covers 8 bases. There are 15 residues in the CDR3. Germline values: CDR1 SEHNR, CDR2 FQNEAQ (reference sequence). The V gene end was trimmed by 3 bases and the J gene end by 5 bases; junction bases not matched to a gene: 8. This CDR3 reads CASSLAGRAHETQYF. As DNA, the CDR3 is TGTGCCAGCAGCTTGGCCGGGAGGGCCCATGAGACCCAGTACTTC.

There are a few counts of this clone. The chain couples TRBV11-2 to TRBJ2-3, with D possibly matching TRBD2 (6 bases). Germline CDR1 and CDR2: SGHAT and FQNNGV. The CDR3 covers 14 residues. V was pared by 0 bases and J by 4 bases, with 8 bases between. The CDR3 spells CASSLELAADTQYF. The CDR3 coding sequence is TGTGCCAGCAGCTTAGAACTAGCCGCAGATACGCAGTATTTT.